A single sample is the source of the 29 T cell receptor beta chains below, sequenced in a study of blood T cell repertoires in COVID-19. The protocol was immunoSEQ multiplex PCR, while the TCRdb copy is restricted to in-frame clones and leaves out a portion. The table has roughly 81,000 clones, about 89% seen once. Source material: peripheral blood. The source of these receptors is a man in his 70s with active or convalescent COVID-19.

The chain joins TRBV19 to TRBJ1-2; no clear D gene. Trimming cost V 0 bases and J 3 bases, with 5 bases left between them. This CDR3 contains 13 residues. Looked up from germline, CDR1 is LNHDA and CDR2 is SQIVND (reference sequence). This CDR3 reads CASSIEQHYGYTF. The CDR3 DNA is TGTGCCAGTAGTATAGAACAGCACTATGGCTACACCTTC.

CDR3 amino acids: CASSPRTSAHNEQFF. The CDR3 region has the DNA TGTGCCAGCAGCCCCCGGACTAGCGCTCACAATGAGCAGTTCTTC. The V gene is TRBV3-1 (or the pseudogene TRBV3-2), the J gene TRBJ2-1, with 9 nucleotides matching TRBD2. The CDR3 loop spans 15 amino acids. Germline CDR1 LGHDT, CDR2 YNNKEL (reference sequence). Losses at the gene ends were 4 bases for V and 5 bases for J; bases not matched to a gene: 6.

The rearrangement joins TRBV7-2 to TRBJ1-2; 7 nucleotides match TRBD1. This CDR3 is built from 16 residues. V shed 2 bases, J shed 0 bases, and the junction held 6 bases outside the gene matches. The V gene's germline CDR1 is SGHTA and CDR2 FQGNSA. The CDR3 nucleotides are TGTGCCAGCAGCTTACGTCCGACAGGGACTAACTATGGCTACACCTTC. Its translation is CASSLRPTGTNYGYTF.

The chain recombines TRBV3-1 (or the pseudogene TRBV3-2) with TRBJ1-2; 7 nucleotides align to TRBD1. CDR1 is LGHDT and CDR2 is YNNKEL in the germline V gene (reference sequence). V shed 3 bases and J 6 bases; nucleotides not matched to a gene: 7. The CDR3 is 14 amino acids. DNA for the CDR3: TGTGCCAGCAGCCACCGGGGACAGCCGGATGGCTACACCTTC. It specifies CASSHRGQPDGYTF.

This clone was seen just once. The V call is TRBV19, the J call TRBJ1-4, with D possibly matching TRBD1 (5 bases). CDR1 and CDR2 from the germline V gene are LNHDA and SQIVND (reference sequence). The CDR3 length is 15 residues. With 6 bases removed from V and 0 bases from J, the gap between germline ends came to 11 bases. This CDR3 is CASRERTSTNEKLFF. DNA for the CDR3: TGTGCCAGTAGAGAACGGACATCAACTAATGAAAAACTGTTTTTT.

The chain recombines TRBV15 with TRBJ2-7; possibly TRBD1 for D (6 bases). Germline-derived CDR1 and CDR2 are LNHNV and YYDKDF (reference sequence). Trimming shortened V by 2 bases and J by 3 bases, and 11 bases separated the two germline ends. There are 14 residues in the CDR3. The CDR3 here is CATSRTKDSYEQYF. The CDR3 coding sequence is TGTGCCACCAGCAGAACAAAGGACAGCTACGAGCAGTACTTC.

The chain links TRBV29-1 to TRBJ1-2; D is unresolved. The V gene lost 0 bases and the J gene lost 5 bases, with 7 bases spanning the gap. The CDR3 consists of 12 residues. Per the germline V gene, CDR1 is SQVTM and CDR2 is ANQGSEA. The CDR3 nucleotides are TGCAGCGTTGAAGAACAGCCTTATGGCTACACCTTC. This translates into CSVEEQPYGYTF.

The chain employs TRBV5-6 and TRBJ1-2, with D tentatively TRBD1 (6 bases). Germline loops: CDR1 SGHDT, CDR2 YYEEEE. The V end was cut by 4 bases, the J end by 5 bases, with 12 bases between. This CDR3 spans 13 amino acids. The CDR3: CASSPRTAYGYTF. The DNA of the CDR3 is TGTGCCAGCAGCCCAAGGACAGCTTATGGCTACACCTTC.

This rearrangement joins TRBV6-6 to TRBJ1-1; a weak D match, TRBD1 (6 bases). Trimming took 6 bases from V and 1 from J, leaving 15 bases between them. The CDR3 is 15 residues long. From germline, CDR1 is MNHNY and CDR2 SVGAGI (reference sequence). The CDR3: CASSARGGANTEAFF. Here the CDR3 DNA reads TGTGCCAGCAGCGCTCGTGGGGGCGCGAACACTGAAGCTTTCTTT.

The CDR3 region is CASRDRDGEKLFF. DNA of the CDR3: TGCGCCAGCAGAGACAGGGACGGTGAAAAACTGTTTTTT. The chain has TRBV10-1 and TRBJ1-4; 7 nucleotides align to TRBD1. The CDR3 is made up of 13 amino acids. V lost 6 bases and J lost 7; bases outside the gene matches: 5. From germline, CDR1 is WNHNN and CDR2 SYGVQD (reference sequence).

The V gene is TRBV24-1, the J gene TRBJ2-2; D possibly corresponds to TRBD2 (7 bases). With 4 bases removed from V and 5 bases from J, the gap between germline ends came to 16 bases. Germline CDR1 KGHDR, CDR2 SFDVKD. The CDR3 spans 16 residues. The CDR3 sequence is CATSDPGGTTTGELFF. The CDR3 nucleotides are TGTGCCACCAGTGACCCGGGGGGCACGACAACCGGGGAGCTGTTTTTT.

A word on this clone: Other DNA sequences in the same sample also yield this CDR3. The chain carries TRBV5-1 and TRBJ1-5; no reliable D call. The V end was cut by 0 bases, the J end by 0 bases, with 4 bases between. Germline V gene data show CDR1 as SGHRS and CDR2 as YFSETQ. The CDR3 length is 14 residues. The CDR3 region has the DNA TGCGCCAGCAGCTTGGACAGTAGCAATCAGCCCCAGCATTTT. Translating it yields CASSLDSSNQPQHF. Together with reference TRBV5-1 and TRBJ1-5, the CDR3 gives the full variable domain: KAGVTQTPRYLIKTRGQQVTLSCSPISGHRSVSWYQQTPGQGLQFLFEYFSETQRNKGNFPGRFSGRQFSNSRSEMNVSTLELGDSALYLCASSLDSSNQPQHFGDGTRLSIL.

About this clone itself: Different DNA sequences within this sample yield the same CDR3. This chain links TRBV4-1 with TRBJ2-5; no reliable D call. CDR1 is MGHRA and CDR2 is YSYEKL in the germline V gene. This CDR3 has 14 amino acids. The V end lost 1 base, the J end lost 5 bases, and 11 bases lay between the germline ends. In DNA, the CDR3 is TGCGCCAGCAGCCAAGTGAAGGAGTTGGAGACCCAGTACTTC. Protein product: CASSQVKELETQYF.

The chain has TRBV2 and TRBJ1-2, with 7 bases lining up with TRBD1. Looked up from germline, CDR1 is SNHLY and CDR2 is FYNNEI. The CDR3 runs to 12 residues. V lost 5 bases, J lost 4 bases, and 1 base stayed unmatched. The CDR3 DNA follows: TGTGCCAGCAGTTCAGGGGGCTATGGCTACACCTTC. It encodes CASSSGGYGYTF. Full variable domain (remainder filled in from reference TRBV2 and TRBJ1-2): EPEVTQTPSHQVTQMGQEVILRCVPISNHLYFYWYRQILGQKVEFLVSFYNNEISEKSEIFDDQFSVERPDGSNFTLKIRSTKLEDSAMYFCASSSGGYGYTFGSGTRLTVV.

This clone has only one observation. The chain has TRBV24-1 and TRBJ1-2, with TRBD1 matching 10 bases. In germline, CDR1 is KGHDR, CDR2 SFDVKD. This CDR3 is built from 13 residues. J was trimmed by 4 bases and V by 9 bases; bases with no gene match: 4. The CDR3 DNA is TGTGCCACCCAGGACAGGGGGGGCTATGGCTACACCTTC. Protein product: CATQDRGGYGYTF.

The V call is TRBV6-5, the J call TRBJ1-5, with 9 bases fitting TRBD1. Germline values: CDR1 MNHEY, CDR2 SVGAGI. The CDR3 is 13 residues long. Trimming cost V 5 bases and J 6 bases; bases outside gene matches: 2. CDR3 sequence (DNA): TGTGCCAGCAGTACAGGGGGCCTTCAGCCCCAGCATTTT. This sequence encodes CASSTGGLQPQHF.

This rearrangement joins TRBV30 to TRBJ1-6, with unresolved D. The germline gives CDR1 GTSNPN, CDR2 SVGIG (reference sequence). The CDR3 runs 16 residues. Trimming left V 1 base short and J 0 bases short, with 10 bases between. The CDR3 region is CAWSDQISSYNSPLHF. DNA of the CDR3: TGTGCCTGGAGTGACCAGATAAGCTCCTATAATTCACCCCTCCACTTT.

J is TRBJ2-5 and V is TRBV5-1; D remains ambiguous. Germline V gene data show CDR1 as SGHRS and CDR2 as YFSETQ. This CDR3 region has 15 residues. V was trimmed by 2 bases and J by 5 bases, leaving 16 bases between them. This CDR3 is CASSFDTPQTETQYF. The CDR3 coding sequence is TGCGCCAGCAGCTTTGACACACCTCAGACGGAGACCCAGTACTTC.

This clone was observed a single time. This rearrangement joins TRBV5-5 to TRBJ2-3; 12 bases line up with TRBD1. The trim removed 4 bases at V and 4 bases at J, leaving 10 bases unmatched. The germline V gene encodes CDR1 SGHKS and CDR2 YYEKEE (reference sequence). The CDR3 extends over 17 amino acids. The chain's CDR3 is CASSPGTGGDRADTQYF. As DNA, the CDR3 is TGTGCCAGCAGCCCGGGGACAGGGGGCGATCGAGCAGATACGCAGTATTTT. The full variable domain, rest sourced from reference TRBV5-5 and TRBJ2-3, is DAGVTQSPTHLIKTRGQQVTLRCSPISGHKSVSWYQQVLGQGPQFIFQYYEKEERGRGNFPDRFSARQFPNYSSELNVNALLLGDSALYLCASSPGTGGDRADTQYFGPGTRLTVL.

This clone appeared once. The chain combines TRBV30 with TRBJ2-1; 10 nucleotides align to TRBD2. CDR1 is GTSNPN and CDR2 is SVGIG in the germline V gene (reference sequence). J gave up 3 bases and V 0 bases, and 5 bases lay outside the gene matches. CDR3 size: 16 residues. The CDR3 here is CAWSVRLAGDYNEQFF. The CDR3 DNA is TGTGCCTGGAGTGTACGTCTAGCGGGGGACTACAATGAGCAGTTCTTC.

V gene TRBV2 combines with J gene TRBJ2-3; tentative D call: TRBD1 (6 bases). Germline V CDR1 and CDR2: SNHLY, FYNNEI. The length of the CDR3 is 12 residues. V dropped 5 bases and J dropped 8 bases, with 11 bases sitting between them. The CDR3 coding sequence is TGTGCCAGCAGTTGGGACACTGGTACGCAGTATTTT. Its translation: CASSWDTGTQYF.

The V and J genes are TRBV5-1 and TRBJ2-1; 9 bases line up with TRBD1. V gave up 4 bases and J gave up 5 bases; unmatched junction bases: 4. This CDR3 contains 14 residues. Germline V gene lookup returns CDR1 SGHRS and CDR2 YFSETQ. CDR3 DNA: TGCGCCAGCAGCATGGGACAGGGTAACAATGAGCAGTTCTTC. It translates to CASSMGQGNNEQFF.

This chain joins TRBV7-2 and TRBJ1-6; 8 bases line up with TRBD1. V dropped 7 bases and J dropped 7; count of bases not matched to a gene: 9. Germline values: CDR1 SGHTA, CDR2 FQGNSA. The CDR3 runs to 15 residues. The DNA for the CDR3 is TGTGCCAGCAACGTCAGGGGGCAGCGGAATTCACCCCTCCACTTT. Its translation: CASNVRGQRNSPLHF.

The chain couples TRBV5-1 to TRBJ2-7, with 10 bases lining up with TRBD1. CDR1 SGHRS and CDR2 YFSETQ come from the germline V gene. The CDR3 totals 16 residues. V lost 0 bases and J lost 2; bases outside the gene matches: 5. CDR3 sequence: CASSLGGTGAAYEQYF. For the CDR3, the DNA is TGCGCCAGCAGCTTGGGGGGGACAGGGGCCGCCTACGAGCAGTACTTC.

As for this clone: Relative to the germline gene, one junction end is altered; a read error may explain this. This sequence joins TRBV6-5 and TRBJ1-1; TRBD1 aligns across 11 bases. This CDR3 region has 14 residues. Germline-derived CDR1 and CDR2 are MNHEY and SVGAGI. CDR3 DNA sequence: TGTGCCAGCAGCCAGGACAGGGGGCTTGCCTTTAATCTCTTT. It codes for CASSQDRGLAFNLF.

This clone was counted only a few times. The CDR3 sequence is CASSSSGGSGNTIYF. CDR3 bases: TGCGCCAGCAGCTCCTCCGGTGGCTCTGGAAACACCATATATTTT. This chain connects TRBV5-1 to TRBJ1-3; no clear D gene. CDR3 length: 15 amino acids. Germline CDR1 reads SGHRS; CDR2 reads YFSETQ. V dropped 3 bases and J dropped 0 bases, with 10 bases sitting between them.

The chain employs TRBV30 and TRBJ2-5, with D possibly being TRBD2 (6 bases). V lost 1 base to trimming and J lost 5 bases, with 17 bases between them. Germline loops: CDR1 GTSNPN, CDR2 SVGIG (reference sequence). The CDR3 length is 15 residues. The CDR3 is CAWSARSGLGETQYF. The CDR3, as DNA: TGTGCCTGGAGTGCTCGGTCGGGACTCGGGGAGACCCAGTACTTC.

This clone was counted a single time. The chain links TRBV7-9 to TRBJ2-1; no definite D call. V lost 3 bases to trimming and J lost 9 bases, with 6 bases between them. The CDR3 is 11 amino acids. CDR1 and CDR2 (germline): SEHNR, FQNEAQ (reference sequence). This chain's CDR3 is CASSFASEQFF. The DNA for the CDR3 is TGTGCCAGCAGCTTTGCGTCTGAGCAGTTCTTC.

V usage is TRBV5-4 and J usage is TRBJ1-6; a possible D gene is TRBD1 (6 bases). Trimming shortened V by 4 bases and J by 3 bases, and 11 bases separated the two germline ends. In germline, CDR1 is SGHNT, CDR2 YYREEE (reference sequence). This CDR3 comprises 15 residues. The CDR3 DNA follows: TGTGCCAGCAGCCCGGACAGCTTCTATAATTCACCCCTCCACTTT. Its protein is CASSPDSFYNSPLHF. Full variable domain (missing parts from reference TRBV5-4 and TRBJ1-6): ETGVTQSPTHLIKTRGQQVTLRCSSQSGHNTVSWYQQALGQGPQFIFQYYREEENGRGNFPPRFSGLQFPNYSSELNVNALELDDSALYLCASSPDSFYNSPLHFGNGTRLTVT.